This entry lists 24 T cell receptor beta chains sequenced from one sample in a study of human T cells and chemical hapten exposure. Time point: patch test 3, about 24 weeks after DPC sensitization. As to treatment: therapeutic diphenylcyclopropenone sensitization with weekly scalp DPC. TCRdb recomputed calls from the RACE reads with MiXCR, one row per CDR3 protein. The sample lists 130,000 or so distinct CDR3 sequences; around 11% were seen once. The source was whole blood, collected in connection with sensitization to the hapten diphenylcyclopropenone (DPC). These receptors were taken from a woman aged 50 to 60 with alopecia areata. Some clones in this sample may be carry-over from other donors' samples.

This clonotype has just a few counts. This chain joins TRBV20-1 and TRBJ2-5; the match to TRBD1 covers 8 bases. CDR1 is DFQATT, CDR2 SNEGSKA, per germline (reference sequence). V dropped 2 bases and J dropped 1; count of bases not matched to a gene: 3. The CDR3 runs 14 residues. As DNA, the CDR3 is TGCAGTGCTAGACAAGGGACAGGCCAAGAGACCCAGTACTTC. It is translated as CSARQGTGQETQYF.

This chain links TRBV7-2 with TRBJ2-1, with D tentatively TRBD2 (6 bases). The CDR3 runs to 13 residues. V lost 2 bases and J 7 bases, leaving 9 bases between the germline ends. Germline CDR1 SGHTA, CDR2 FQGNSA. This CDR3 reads CASSLYGGNEQFF. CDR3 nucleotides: TGTGCCAGCAGCTTATATGGGGGGAATGAGCAGTTCTTC.

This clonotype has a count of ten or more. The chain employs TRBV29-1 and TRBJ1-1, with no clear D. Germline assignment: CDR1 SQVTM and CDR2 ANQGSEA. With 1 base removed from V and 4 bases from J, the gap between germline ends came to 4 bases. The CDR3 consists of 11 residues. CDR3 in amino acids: CSVEVSTEAFF. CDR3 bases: TGCAGCGTTGAAGTGTCCACTGAAGCTTTCTTT.

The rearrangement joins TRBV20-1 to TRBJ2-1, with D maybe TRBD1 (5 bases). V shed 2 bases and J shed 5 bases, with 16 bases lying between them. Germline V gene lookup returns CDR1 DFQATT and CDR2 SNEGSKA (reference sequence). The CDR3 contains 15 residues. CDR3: CSARKGHARDNEQFF. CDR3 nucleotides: TGCAGTGCTAGAAAAGGACACGCTCGGGACAATGAGCAGTTCTTC.

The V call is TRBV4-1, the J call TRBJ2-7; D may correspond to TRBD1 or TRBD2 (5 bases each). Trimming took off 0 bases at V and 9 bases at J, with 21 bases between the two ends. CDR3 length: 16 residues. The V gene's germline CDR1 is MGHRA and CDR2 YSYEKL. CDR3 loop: CASSQDRGWGMIGQYF. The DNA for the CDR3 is TGCGCCAGCAGCCAAGATAGAGGGTGGGGGATGATCGGGCAGTACTTC.

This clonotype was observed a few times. CDR3 residues: CASSEIYEQFF. DNA for the CDR3: TGTGCCAGCAGCGAGATCTATGAGCAGTTCTTC. The rearrangement joins TRBV7-8 to TRBJ2-1; no clear D. The germline V gene has CDR1 SGHVS and CDR2 FQNEAQ. The CDR3 runs to 11 residues. V was trimmed by 5 bases and J by 8 bases, leaving 7 bases between them.

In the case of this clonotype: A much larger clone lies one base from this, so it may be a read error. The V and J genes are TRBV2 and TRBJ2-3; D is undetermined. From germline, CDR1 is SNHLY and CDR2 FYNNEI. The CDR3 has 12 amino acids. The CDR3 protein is CTSSTSTDTQYF. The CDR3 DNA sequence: TGTACCAGCAGTACGAGCACAGATACGCAGTATTTT.

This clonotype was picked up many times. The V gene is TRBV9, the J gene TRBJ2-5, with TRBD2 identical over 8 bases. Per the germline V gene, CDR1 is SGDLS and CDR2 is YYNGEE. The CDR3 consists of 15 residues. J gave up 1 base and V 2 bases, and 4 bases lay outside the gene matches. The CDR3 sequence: CASSVSGGPQETQYF. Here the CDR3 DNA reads TGTGCCAGCAGCGTCAGCGGGGGCCCCCAAGAGACCCAGTACTTC.

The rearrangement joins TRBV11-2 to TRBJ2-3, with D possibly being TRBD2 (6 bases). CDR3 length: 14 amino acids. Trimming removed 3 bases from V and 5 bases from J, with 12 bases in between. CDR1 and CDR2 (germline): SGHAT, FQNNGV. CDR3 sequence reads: CASSFGSGLDTQYF. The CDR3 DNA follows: TGTGCCAGCAGCTTCGGGAGCGGGTTAGATACGCAGTATTTT.

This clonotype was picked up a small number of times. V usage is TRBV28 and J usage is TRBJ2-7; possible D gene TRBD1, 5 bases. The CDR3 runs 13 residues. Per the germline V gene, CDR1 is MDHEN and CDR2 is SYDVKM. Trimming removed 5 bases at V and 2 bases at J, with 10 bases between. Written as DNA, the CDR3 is TGTGCCAGCAGTCGGACATGTCCCTACGAGCAGTACTTC. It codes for CASSRTCPYEQYF.

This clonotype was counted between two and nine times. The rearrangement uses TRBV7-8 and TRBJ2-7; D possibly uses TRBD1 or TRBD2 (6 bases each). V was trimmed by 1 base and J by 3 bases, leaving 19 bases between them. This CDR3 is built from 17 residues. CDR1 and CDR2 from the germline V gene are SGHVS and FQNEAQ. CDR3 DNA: TGTGCCAGCAGCTTAGGGTCCCCACAGGGAGGAATCTACGAGCAGTACTTC. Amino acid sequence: CASSLGSPQGGIYEQYF.

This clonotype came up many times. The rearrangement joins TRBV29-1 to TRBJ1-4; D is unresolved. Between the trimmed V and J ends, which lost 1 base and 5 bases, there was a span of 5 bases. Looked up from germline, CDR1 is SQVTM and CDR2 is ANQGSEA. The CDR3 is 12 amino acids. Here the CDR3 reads CSVEGANEKLFF. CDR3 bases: TGCAGCGTTGAAGGAGCCAATGAAAAACTGTTTTTT.

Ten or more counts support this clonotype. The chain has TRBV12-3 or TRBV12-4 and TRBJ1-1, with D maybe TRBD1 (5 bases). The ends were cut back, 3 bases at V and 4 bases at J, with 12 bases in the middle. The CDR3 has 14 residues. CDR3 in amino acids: CASSLQGLATEAFF. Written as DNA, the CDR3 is TGTGCCAGCAGTTTGCAGGGTCTAGCCACTGAAGCTTTCTTT.

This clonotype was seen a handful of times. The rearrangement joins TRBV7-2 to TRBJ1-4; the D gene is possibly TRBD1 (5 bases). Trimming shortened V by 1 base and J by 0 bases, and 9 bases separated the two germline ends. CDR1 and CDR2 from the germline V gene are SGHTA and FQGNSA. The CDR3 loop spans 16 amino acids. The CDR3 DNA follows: TGTGCCAGCAGCTTAGTAGGGGCAGCAACTAATGAAAAACTGTTTTTT. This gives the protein CASSLVGAATNEKLFF.

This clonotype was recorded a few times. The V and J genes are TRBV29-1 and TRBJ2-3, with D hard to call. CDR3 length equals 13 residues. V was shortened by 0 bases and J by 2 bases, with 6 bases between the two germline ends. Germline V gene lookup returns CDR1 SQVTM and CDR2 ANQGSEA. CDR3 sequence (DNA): TGCAGCGTTGAAGACTTAAACACAGATACGCAGTATTTT. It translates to CSVEDLNTDTQYF.

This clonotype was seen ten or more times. CDR3 nucleotide sequence: TGTGCCAGCAGTCCGTCTCCGGGACAAGGGAATGAAAAACTGTTTTTT. It codes for CASSPSPGQGNEKLFF. The chain employs TRBV12-3 or TRBV12-4 and TRBJ1-4, with TRBD1 as a possible D gene (6 bases). This CDR3 has 16 amino acids. The V and J ends lost 5 bases and 5 bases respectively, with 18 bases between them.

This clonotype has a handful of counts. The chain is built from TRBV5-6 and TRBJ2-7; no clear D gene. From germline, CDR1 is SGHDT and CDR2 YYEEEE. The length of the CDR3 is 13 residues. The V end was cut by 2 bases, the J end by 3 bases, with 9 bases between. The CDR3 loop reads CASSLDTVYEQYF. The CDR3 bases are TGTGCCAGCAGCTTAGACACCGTCTACGAGCAGTACTTC.

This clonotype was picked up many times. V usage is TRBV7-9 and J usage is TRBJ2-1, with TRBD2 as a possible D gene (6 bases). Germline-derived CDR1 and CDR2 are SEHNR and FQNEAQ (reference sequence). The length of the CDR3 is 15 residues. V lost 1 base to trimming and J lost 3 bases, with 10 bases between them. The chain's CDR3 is CASSLDGGNYNEQFF. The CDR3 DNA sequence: TGTGCCAGCAGCTTAGATGGAGGGAACTACAATGAGCAGTTCTTC.

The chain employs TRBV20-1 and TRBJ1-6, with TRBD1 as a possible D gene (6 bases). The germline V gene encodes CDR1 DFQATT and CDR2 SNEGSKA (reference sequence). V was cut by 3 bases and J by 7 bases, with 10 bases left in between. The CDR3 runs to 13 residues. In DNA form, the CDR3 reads TGCAGTGCTAGGGACAGCTTAAATTCACCCCTCCACTTT. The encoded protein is CSARDSLNSPLHF.

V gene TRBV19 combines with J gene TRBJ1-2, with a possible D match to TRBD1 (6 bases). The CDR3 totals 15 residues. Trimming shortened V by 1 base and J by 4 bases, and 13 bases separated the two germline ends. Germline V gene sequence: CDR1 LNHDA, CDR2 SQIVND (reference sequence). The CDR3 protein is CASSIGQGILYGYTF. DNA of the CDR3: TGTGCCAGTAGTATAGGTCAGGGGATACTCTATGGCTACACCTTC.

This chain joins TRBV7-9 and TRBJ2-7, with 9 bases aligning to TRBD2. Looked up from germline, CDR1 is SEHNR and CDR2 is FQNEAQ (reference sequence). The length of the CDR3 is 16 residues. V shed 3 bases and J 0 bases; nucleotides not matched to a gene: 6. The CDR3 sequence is CASSLGGGASSYEQYF. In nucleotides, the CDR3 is TGTGCCAGCAGCTTGGGCGGGGGGGCTAGCTCCTACGAGCAGTACTTC.

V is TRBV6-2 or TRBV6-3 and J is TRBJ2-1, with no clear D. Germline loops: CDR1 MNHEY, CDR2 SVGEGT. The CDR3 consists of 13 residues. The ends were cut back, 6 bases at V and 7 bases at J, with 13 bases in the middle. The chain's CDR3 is CASSRPPGNEQFF. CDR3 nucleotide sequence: TGTGCCAGCAGCCGACCCCCAGGAAATGAGCAGTTCTTC.

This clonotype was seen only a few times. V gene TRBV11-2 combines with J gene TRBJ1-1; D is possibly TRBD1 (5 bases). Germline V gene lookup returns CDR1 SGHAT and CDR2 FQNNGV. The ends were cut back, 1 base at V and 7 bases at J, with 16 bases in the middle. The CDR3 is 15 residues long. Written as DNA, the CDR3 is TGTGCCAGCAGCTTAGGGGACGTTCGGGGCGTTGAAGCTTTCTTT. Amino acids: CASSLGDVRGVEAFF.

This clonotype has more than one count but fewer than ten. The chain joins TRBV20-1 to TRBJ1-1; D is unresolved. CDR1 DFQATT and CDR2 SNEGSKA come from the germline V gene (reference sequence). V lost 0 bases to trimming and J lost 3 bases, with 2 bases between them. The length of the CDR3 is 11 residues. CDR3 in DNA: TGCAGTGCTAGAGATTACACTGAAGCTTTCTTT. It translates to CSARDYTEAFF.